This T cell receptor beta chain was retrieved from a study of lymphopenia after photon versus proton radiotherapy (dated by TCRdb to between 2017 and 2020). With regard to the full study: Photon and proton radiation therapy were compared by the study for their immunological effects in patients with gastrointestinal tumors who developed high-grade lymphopenia. The goal of the study was to describe how the two radiation modalities differ in their effects on the immune system. The approximately 20 patients in the cohort had gastrointestinal tumors, were treated with either photon or proton therapy, and subsequently developed lymphopenia. Broader findings and caveats from the paper: The survival association was assessed only in patients who died, and better survival with proton therapy was presented by the authors as a possibility rather than a demonstrated result. During treatment, patients who received proton therapy stayed relatively stable, whereas patients who received photon therapy lost naive T cells and TCR diversity and gained effector/memory populations. Across the cohort, among patients who died, a greater drop in TCR diversity after the nadir was inversely correlated with overall survival time. After the lymphocyte count nadir, photon-treated repertoires showed oligoclonal expansion, especially of CD8+ Temra cells, which drove the drop in diversity.

To note about this clone: Its antigen is unknown. Base qualities are missing; no much larger clone stands one base away.

Library generation was performed with the immunoSEQ multiplex PCR assay. T cell repertoires were profiled by deep sequencing of rearranged TCR beta loci, alongside multiparametric flow cytometry. TCRdb retrieved this table from immuneACCESS and kept in-frame rearrangements only. Not all clones are present; in checked studies, unresolved V genes account for under half, and no reason is known for the remainder. For this sample the table gives about 22,000 clones, of which roughly 91% were detected only once. Almost 9.5% of the sample comes from the top ten. The V and J ends are trimmed by 5 bases and 9 bases, leaving 17 bases between them. The CDR3 runs 14 amino acids, cysteine and phenylalanine included. The entry retains the CDR3 DNA only, 42 bases that are in frame from base 1. The germline V gene provides CDR1 MDHEN and CDR2 SYDVKM.

The source of this sequence is a woman aged 70-85 years with pancreatic cancer. Some clones in this sample may be carry-over from other donors' samples. This chain joins TRBV28 to TRBJ2-1, with the D gene tentatively TRBD1 or TRBD2, based on 5 matching bases in each. Here the sequenced sample was peripheral blood, taken from a patient treated with proton-based radiotherapy. The sequenced DNA is TGTGCCAGCAGTGCTGGAGGCAGGGCGGTTGAGCAGTTCTTC. Its translation reads: CASSAGGRAVEQFF.